These T cell receptor beta chains were read from a single sample in a study of T cells in Graves' hyperthyroidism and ophthalmopathy. TCRdb processed the multiplex PCR reads anew with MiXCR; each CDR3 protein has one entry. In the table there are approximately 350,000 distinct CDR3 sequences, over 12% of which are singletons. Sequencing was performed on blood. These receptors were obtained from a woman in her sixties with Graves' ophthalmopathy. Both conserved end residues are part of each CDR3. Each record gives: V gene, D gene, clone size, J gene, CDR3 DNA, CDR3 protein. D genes are given only for firm matches. Clone size is given for some rows only: seen once, a few or many times, or a class if the clone is expanded.

TRBV28,.,.,TRBJ1-2,TGTGCCAGCAGTTTAGAGCCTTATGGCTACACCTTC,CASSLEPYGYTF
TRBV9,.,few,TRBJ2-3,TGTGCCAGCAGCGTTACGGAGAGGACAGATACGCAGTATTTT,CASSVTERTDTQYF
TRBV7-9,.,many,TRBJ2-7,TGTGCCAGCAGCCCCCAGGGTGGGGTCGGCGAGCAGTACTTC,CASSPQGGVGEQYF
TRBV20-1,.,many,TRBJ1-5,TGCAGTGCTAGAGCGGGGGGACAGCCCCAGCATTTT,CSARAGGQPQHF
TRBV14,.,many,TRBJ2-3,TGCGCCAGCAGCCAAGGACTATCAACAGATACGCAGTATTTT,CASSQGLSTDTQYF
TRBV2,.,many,TRBJ2-4,TGTGCCAGCAGTGAATATATGGGAGCCAAAAACATTCAGTACTTC,CASSEYMGAKNIQYF
TRBV7-2,TRBD1,many,TRBJ2-4,TGTGCCAGCAGCTTAGCGGGACAGGGGTTACAAAACATTCAGTACTTC,CASSLAGQGLQNIQYF
TRBV3-1,.,many,TRBJ1-4,TGTGCCAGCAGCCAGAGGAAGGGTTTTGATGAAAAACTGTTTTTT,CASSQRKGFDEKLFF
TRBV6-2/TRBV6-3,.,.,TRBJ1-3,TGTGCCAGCAGTTACCGGGGGGCTGGAAACACCATATATTTT,CASSYRGAGNTIYF
TRBV25-1,.,.,TRBJ1-1,TGTGCCAGCAGTGAGTCCCTCGGGGTAAGTTCGAACACTGAAGCTTTCTTT,CASSESLGVSSNTEAFF
TRBV30,.,few,TRBJ2-2,TGTGCCTGGAGTGTACAGTCGAACACCGGGGAGCTGTTTTTT,CAWSVQSNTGELFF
TRBV6-1,.,many,TRBJ2-7,TGTGCCAGCAGTCCCCGCCCCTCCAGCTCCTACGAGCAGTACTTC,CASSPRPSSSYEQYF
TRBV20-1,.,.,TRBJ2-5,TGCAGTGCTTTGGACAGCGTCCAAGAGACCCAGTACTTC,CSALDSVQETQYF
TRBV27,.,.,TRBJ1-2,TGTGCCAGCAGTTACTCTAACTATGGCTACACCTTC,CASSYSNYGYTF
TRBV20-1,TRBD2,many,TRBJ2-3,TGCAGTGCTAGTAGACTAGCGGGTACAGATACGCAGTATTTT,CSASRLAGTDTQYF
TRBV20-1,.,many,TRBJ1-1,TGCAGTGCTAGCGGGGATATGAACACTGAAGCTTTCTTT,CSASGDMNTEAFF
TRBV7-3,.,.,TRBJ2-1,TGTGCCAGCAGCTTAACCTGGGGTAGAGGCAATGAGCAGTTCTTC,CASSLTWGRGNEQFF
TRBV28,TRBD1,many,TRBJ1-5,TGTGCCAGCAGTCAACGGACAGGGCGAGGCCAGCCCCAGCATTTT,CASSQRTGRGQPQHF
TRBV7-9,.,many,TRBJ2-5,TGTGCCAGCAGCTTGAGGGGCGGAGGGGAGACCCAGTACTTC,CASSLRGGGETQYF